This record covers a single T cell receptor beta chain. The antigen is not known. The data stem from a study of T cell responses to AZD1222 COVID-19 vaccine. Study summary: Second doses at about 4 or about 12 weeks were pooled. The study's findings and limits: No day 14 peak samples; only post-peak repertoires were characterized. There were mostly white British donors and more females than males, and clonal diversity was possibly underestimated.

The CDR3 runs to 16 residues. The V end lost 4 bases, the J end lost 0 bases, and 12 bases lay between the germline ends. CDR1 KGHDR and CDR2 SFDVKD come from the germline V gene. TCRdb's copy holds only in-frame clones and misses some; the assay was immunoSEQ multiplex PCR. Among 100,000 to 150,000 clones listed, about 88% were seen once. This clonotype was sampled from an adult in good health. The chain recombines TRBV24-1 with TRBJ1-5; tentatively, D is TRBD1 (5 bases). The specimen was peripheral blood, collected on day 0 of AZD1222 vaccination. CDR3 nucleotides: TGTGCCACCAGTGAGTCAACGGGACTTAGCAATCAGCCCCAGCATTTT. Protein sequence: CATSESTGLSNQPQHF.